The 2 T cell receptor beta chains below were found in one sample sequenced in a study of T-cell reconstitution after alpha-beta-depleted transplantation in children. Preparation of the TCRbeta library involved a method that used unique molecular identifiers. TCRdb called the PCR reads again in MiXCR, with one record for every CDR3 protein. Among almost 250,000 distinct CDR3 sequences, 20% to 30% were seen once, and the ten largest hold less than 3.5%. The specimen comprised PBMCs, sampled before TCRalphabeta/CD19-depleted stem cell transplant. These receptors all stem from a girl aged 2 to 9 with Fanconi anemia, due to receive a stem cell transplant.

This clonotype was counted at least ten times. The chain combines TRBV5-1 with TRBJ2-1; the D gene is possibly TRBD2 (6 bases). CDR3 size: 13 residues. Germline V gene sequence: CDR1 SGHRS, CDR2 YFSETQ. Trimming cost V 1 base and J 10 bases, with 12 bases left between them. DNA of the CDR3: TGCGCCAGCAGCTTGACGCCCAGCGGGGAGCAGTTCTTC. Amino acid sequence: CASSLTPSGEQFF.

There are many counts of this clonotype. The V call is TRBV20-1, the J call TRBJ2-7, with D tentatively TRBD2 (5 bases). V lost 6 bases and J 2 bases, leaving 17 bases between the germline ends. Germline-derived CDR1 and CDR2 are DFQATT and SNEGSKA (reference sequence). The CDR3 contains 14 residues. In DNA form, the CDR3 reads TGCAGTGCAAGCGGTATGGGAGATACCTACGAGCAGTACTTC. Protein product: CSASGMGDTYEQYF.